The clone carrying this T cell receptor (beta chain) was counted only a few times. TCRdb re-called the RACE reads through MiXCR, storing one row per CDR3 protein. Among around 100,000 distinct CDR3 sequences listed, roughly 9.6% were seen once. This CDR3 comprises 13 residues. Germline-derived CDR1 and CDR2 are SGHAT and FQNNGV. V was pared by 6 bases and J by 3 bases, with 12 bases between. The record originates from a study of human T cells and chemical hapten exposure. Time point indicated: patch test 1, 2 weeks after DPC sensitization. Documented treatment: therapeutic diphenylcyclopropenone sensitization with weekly scalp DPC. In every case, blood was obtained before the patch test was applied.

The receptor comes from a middle-aged woman with alopecia areata. Some clones in this sample may be carry-over from other donors' samples. The J gene is TRBJ2-7, the V gene TRBV11-2, with no clear D. Sequencing was performed on whole blood, taken in connection with sensitization to the hapten diphenylcyclopropenone (DPC). CDR3 DNA sequence: TGTGCCAGCAGTCCATTTGGGTACTACGAGCAGTACTTC. This codes for CASSPFGYYEQYF.